Included here is one T cell receptor (beta chain) sequence, with context. The antigen is undetermined. There are 14 residues in the CDR3. Trimming left V 4 bases short and J 0 bases short, with 8 bases between. Germline assignment: CDR1 SGDLS and CDR2 YYNGEE. These data come from a study of CD8+CD57+ T cells in acquired aplastic anemia. Findings of the study overall: In common between the patients and the controls were nearly 30 CD8+ CDR3 sequences.

Patients included in sequencing had previously demonstrated CD8+CD57+ cell expansion by flow cytometry. CDR3 and TCR beta VDJ profiling relied on a genomic DNA template. TCRdb reprocessed the reads with MiXCR, giving one entry per CDR3 protein. The repertoire holds approximately 250,000 distinct CDR3 sequences, 70% to 85% seen once, with 40% to 55% in the top ten. The chain employs TRBV9 and TRBJ2-1; the D is unclear. Sequencing was performed on sorted CD4+, CD8+, or CD8+CD57+ T cells (not recorded which) from PBMCs. This sequence originates from a human donor with aplastic anemia. The CDR3 reads CASSQESSYNEQFF. In nucleotides, the CDR3 is TGTGCCAGCAGCCAAGAAAGCTCCTACAATGAGCAGTTCTTC. Full variable domain (rest looked up from reference TRBV9 and TRBJ2-1): DSGVTQTPKHLITATGQRVTLRCSPRSGDLSVYWYQQSLDQGLQFLIQYYNGEERAKGNILERFSAQQFPDLHSELNLSSLELGDSALYFCASSQESSYNEQFFGPGTRLTVL.